The present T cell receptor beta chain was sequenced within a study of blood T cell repertoires in COVID-19 (dated by TCRdb to 2019 to 2021). Background for the entire study: Collaborator samples came from the United States, Italy and Spain and covered acute and convalescent phases of COVID-19. Nearly every sample came with metadata listing a de-identified subject ID, COVID-19 status, age in years and sex. The material from the prospective study consisted of cDNA or gDNA derived from T cells, B-cell-depleted T cells, or PBMCs. Deeply sampled blood TCRbeta repertoires from subjects exposed to, actively infected with, or recovered from COVID-19 were included in the dataset. The repertoires were made available in a free public database intended to serve as a resource for research on the immune response to SARS-CoV-2. Samples were obtained from the ongoing ImmuneRACE study (first 160 participants) and from 1,254 subjects provided by 6 global collaborators. Where available, HLA class I and class II types were taken from metadata supplied by the sample provider and were not determined by assay-based typing.

TCRbeta CDR3 regions were amplified from genomic DNA by means of the immunoSEQ Assay, a bias-controlled multiplex PCR. Processing in the source paper ran as follows. Within the assay, amplification of reference gene primers was used to estimate how many nucleated cells each sample contained. To quantify the absolute abundance of each unique TCRbeta CDR3 rearrangement, sequence reads were collapsed and filtered. For each sample, productive Simpson clonality was calculated as the square root of Simpson's diversity index across productive rearrangements. TCRdb provides this immuneACCESS table in a form limited to in-frame rearrangements. Some clones are lacking; in checked studies, under half of them reflect an unresolved V gene, and why the rest are absent is not known. That table is the source of V, J and clone size, and D and trimming were worked out from the DNA. This sample holds some 110,000 clones; approximately 90% were observed only once. The top ten hold 7.7% of the sample.

As concerns this clone: Its antigen has not been determined. No per-base quality is available; no much larger clone lies one base away.

Each collaborating institution followed its own protocols to collect whole blood in K2EDTA tubes. For TCRbeta analysis, collaborators shipped samples in one of three forms: frozen whole blood, isolated PBMCs, or DNA extracted from either of those sample types. What the work shows at the level of the full study, not this receptor alone: The quantity of clinical and demographic metadata differed by source and by participant and was supplied without curation.

As encoded in the germline V gene, CDR1 is SGHRS while CDR2 is YFSETQ. CDR3 length: 16 amino acids, cysteine to phenylalanine. Just the 48-base CDR3 DNA is kept, in frame starting at base 1. V lost 4 bases and J lost 2 bases, and the count of bases not matched to a germline gene is 6. The sequence derives from a human donor in a cohort sampled during active COVID-19. This chain is built from TRBV5-1 and TRBJ2-2; the junction holds 9 bases that match TRBD1. Sequencing was performed on peripheral blood. CDR3 loop: CASSPGQGINTGELFF. The nucleotides read TGCGCCAGCAGCCCTGGACAGGGGATTAACACCGGGGAGCTGTTTTTT.